This T cell receptor beta chain was identified in a study of blood T cell repertoires in COVID-19. TCRdb's table, derived via immunoSEQ multiplex PCR, lists solely in-frame clones and lacks some. This table holds about 40,000 clones, approximately 81% found once. This clone was picked up a small number of times. Input material: peripheral blood. The sequence was obtained from a man older than 75 with active or convalescent COVID-19.

The CDR3 reads CSASRNRQNTEAFF. DNA for the CDR3: TGCAGTGCTAGTAGGAACAGACAGAACACTGAAGCTTTCTTT. The gene calls are TRBV20-1 and TRBJ1-1, with unresolved D. The length of the CDR3 is 14 residues. Germline V gene lookup returns CDR1 DFQATT and CDR2 SNEGSKA (reference sequence). V lost 3 bases to trimming and J lost 1 base, with 12 bases between them.